What follows are 10 T cell receptor beta chains derived from one specimen sequenced in a study of T cell repertoires in cytomegalovirus infection. TCRdb reprocessed the reads with MiXCR, giving one entry per CDR3 protein. Altogether about half a million distinct CDR3 sequences are present, 30% to 40% being singletons, with the ten largest covering 17%. These receptors lack a known antigen. This material consisted of cultured PBMCs, taken from culture after CMV antigen stimulation. These receptors all stem from a human donor in good health (CMV status not recorded). Some clones in this sample may be carry-over from other donors' samples.

This clonotype has more than one count but fewer than ten. The chain couples TRBV6-5 to TRBJ1-5; a possible D gene is TRBD1 (6 bases). Germline V gene lookup returns CDR1 MNHEY and CDR2 SVGAGI. The CDR3 spans 16 residues. The V end lost 6 bases, the J end lost 3 bases, and 18 bases lay between the germline ends. In nucleotides, the CDR3 is TGTGCCAGCAGGAGGGGGGGGGGGGATTTCAATCAGCCCCAGCATTTT. It is translated as CASRRGGGDFNQPQHF.

The rearrangement uses TRBV19 and TRBJ2-7; unclear D gene. The CDR3 consists of 13 residues. V gave up 3 bases and J gave up 1 base, with 7 bases separating them. CDR1 is LNHDA, CDR2 SQIVND, per germline (reference sequence). The CDR3 DNA reads TGTGCCAGTAGTATTAGGGATTCCTACGAGCAGTACGTC. Translation gives CASSIRDSYEQYV.

J is TRBJ1-5 and V is TRBV11-1; the D is unclear. The germline gives CDR1 SGHAT, CDR2 FQDESV (reference sequence). Trimming removed 5 bases from V and 3 bases from J, with 8 bases in between. CDR3 length: 13 residues. The CDR3 reads CASSRTDNQPQHF. The CDR3 DNA reads as TGTGCCAGCAGCCGGACGGACAATCAGCCCCAGCATTTT.

The V and J genes are TRBV12-3 or TRBV12-4 and TRBJ2-7; TRBD2 matches at 7 bases. J was trimmed by 6 bases and V by 1 base; bases with no gene match: 12. CDR3 length: 16 residues. The CDR3 DNA follows: TGTGCCAGCAGTTTAGGGGATAAGAGTCCGGGAGGCGAGCAGTACGTC. It yields the protein CASSLGDKSPGGEQYV.

This clonotype was counted between two and nine times. This chain connects TRBV11-2 to TRBJ1-3, with D tentatively TRBD1 (5 bases). From germline, CDR1 is SGHAT and CDR2 FQNNGV. This CDR3 comprises 15 residues. The germline V and J ends were trimmed by 5 bases and 0 bases, with 11 bases remaining between them. The CDR3 here is CASSQPGDSGNTIYF. In nucleotides, the CDR3 is TGTGCCAGCAGCCAACCGGGGGACTCTGGAAACACCATATATTTT. Based on the CDR3 plus reference TRBV11-2 and TRBJ1-3, the full variable domain is EAGVAQSPRYKIIEKRQSVAFWCNPISGHATLYWYQQILGQGPKLLIQFQNNGVVDDSQLPKDRFSAERLKGVDSTLKIQPAKLEDSAVYLCASSQPGDSGNTIYFGEGSWLTVV.

V usage is TRBV7-8 and J usage is TRBJ2-3, with a tentative D call TRBD2 (5 bases). The germline V and J ends were trimmed by 2 bases and 4 bases, with 13 bases remaining between them. The CDR3 has 15 residues. Germline lookup yields CDR1 SGHVS and CDR2 FQNEAQ. The CDR3 bases are TGTGCCAGCAGCTTATCTAGCCACCGCGCAGATACGCAGTATTTT. Protein sequence: CASSLSSHRADTQYF.

The J gene is TRBJ2-1, the V gene TRBV4-3; weak D call: TRBD1 (6 bases). The CDR3 contains 16 residues. The V gene lost 0 bases and the J gene lost 7 bases, with 16 bases spanning the gap. The germline V gene has CDR1 LGHNA and CDR2 YSLEER. CDR3 sequence reads: CASSQEGVGARNEQFF. CDR3 bases: TGCGCCAGCAGCCAAGAAGGGGTGGGGGCTAGGAATGAGCAGTTCTTC.

This chain joins TRBV12-3 or TRBV12-4 and TRBJ2-3, with a possible D match to TRBD2 (5 bases). The length of the CDR3 is 15 residues. The V end was cut by 3 bases, the J end by 4 bases, with 14 bases between. For the CDR3, the DNA is TGTGCCAGCAGTTTGGACTCAAGAAGTGCAGATACGCAGTATTTT. This translates into CASSLDSRSADTQYF.

This chain links TRBV19 with TRBJ1-5, with D possibly being TRBD1 (5 bases). The CDR3 runs to 15 residues. Trimming stripped 3 bases from V and 1 base from J, with 10 bases between. Germline CDR1 and CDR2: LNHDA and SQIVND (reference sequence). The CDR3 reads CASSMGRASNQPQHF. CDR3 bases: TGTGCCAGTAGTATGGGCAGGGCAAGCAATCAGCCCCAGCATTTT.

The chain combines TRBV6-5 with TRBJ2-7; 9 positions agree with TRBD2. With V trimmed by 0 bases and J by 2 bases, 2 bases remained unmatched. There are 15 residues in the CDR3. Germline V gene data show CDR1 as MNHEY and CDR2 as SVGAGI. In DNA, the CDR3 is TGTGCCAGCAGTTACTCGGCGGGAGGGGCCTACGAGCAGTACTTC. Its translation is CASSYSAGGAYEQYF.